The following is a T cell receptor beta chain sequence with its context. In the original analysis: How many nucleated cells were present was estimated from reference gene primer amplification. The table came from immunoSEQ multiplex PCR; TCRdb's copy has only in-frame clones and leaves some out. V, J and clone size derive from that table, while D and trimming were established from the DNA sequence. The table has approximately 120,000 clones, 70% to 90% seen once. The record originates from a study of blood T cell repertoires in COVID-19. Study-wide background: Collection of acute and convalescent COVID-19 samples took place in the United States, Italy and Spain.

CDR1 is SGHNT and CDR2 is YYREEE in the germline V gene (reference sequence). The V gene end was trimmed by 4 bases and the J gene end by 6 bases; junction bases not matched to a gene: 8. The CDR3 covers 15 residues. This rearrangement joins TRBV5-4 to TRBJ2-3, with 10 bases that match TRBD2. The sequence derives from a woman aged 50 to 60 who had recovered from COVID-19. What was sequenced was peripheral blood. DNA of the CDR3: TGTGCCAGCAGCGATCGAGCGGGGGGGATTGATACGCAGTATTTT. Translated: CASSDRAGGIDTQYF.